Below, 19 T cell receptor beta chains from the same sample are listed, as sequenced in a study of blood T cell repertoires in COVID-19. Measured with immunoSEQ multiplex PCR; TCRdb has only the in-frame clones, and not every one. The profile shows about 150,000 clones, roughly 80% of them singletons. Source material: PBMCs or T cells enriched from blood (not recorded which). These receptors came from a woman aged 40 to 50 who had recovered from COVID-19.

The CDR3 sequence is CASSQGLAGSNTGELFF. As DNA, the CDR3 is TGTGCCAGCAGTCAGGGTTTAGCGGGATCGAACACCGGGGAGCTGTTTTTT. The chain joins TRBV4-2 to TRBJ2-2, with TRBD2 identical over 8 bases. The germline CDR1 and CDR2 sequences are LGHNA and YNFKEQ. V lost 6 bases to trimming and J lost 0 bases; unmatched junction nucleotides: 9. The CDR3 consists of 17 residues.

This chain uses TRBV29-1 with TRBJ2-1, with TRBD1 as a possible D gene (5 bases). The V end was cut by 7 bases, the J end by 12 bases, with 19 bases between. The CDR3 loop spans 12 amino acids. Germline CDR1 and CDR2: SQVTM and ANQGSEA. The DNA for the CDR3 is TGCAGCGCCATGCCAGACGGCCAGGGGCAGTTCTTC. It codes for CSAMPDGQGQFF.

In its sample, this clone was seen once. The V and J genes are TRBV7-9 and TRBJ1-2, with a tentative D call TRBD1 (5 bases). Germline values: CDR1 SEHNR, CDR2 FQNEAQ (reference sequence). The CDR3 runs to 13 residues. V dropped 3 bases and J dropped 6 bases, with 11 bases sitting between them. The CDR3 reads CASSFSAGHGYTF. The CDR3 DNA is TGTGCCAGCAGCTTTAGCGCGGGGCATGGCTACACCTTC.

The V call is TRBV12-3 or TRBV12-4, the J call TRBJ1-5, with D possibly matching TRBD1 (5 bases). This CDR3 has 13 amino acids. V lost 6 bases and J lost 7, with 13 bases in between. The DNA of the CDR3 is TGTGCCAGCAGCCTAGGGGTCGGGCAGCCCCAGCATTTT. Translation gives CASSLGVGQPQHF.

The J gene is TRBJ1-2, the V gene TRBV5-1, with D possibly TRBD1 on 5 matching bases. The CDR3 totals 16 residues. V dropped 4 bases and J dropped 6 bases, with 22 bases sitting between them. Germline V CDR1 and CDR2: SGHRS, YFSETQ. Written as DNA, the CDR3 is TGCGCCAGCAGCCCCTCTTCCAGGGTGCCGGGCGATGGCTACACCTTC. Translating gives CASSPSSRVPGDGYTF.

This clone showed up just a few times. The chain recombines TRBV4-1 with TRBJ1-1; D gene ambiguous. Germline assignment: CDR1 MGHRA and CDR2 YSYEKL. V was clipped by 0 bases and J by 5 bases, with 13 bases between them. This CDR3 is 15 amino acids long. The CDR3 nucleotides read TGCGCCAGCAGCCAAGATAGCGGGCTTAGGACTGAAGCTTTCTTT. It specifies CASSQDSGLRTEAFF.

This rearrangement joins TRBV20-1 to TRBJ2-3, with no clear D. The CDR3 covers 15 residues. CDR1 DFQATT and CDR2 SNEGSKA come from the germline V gene (reference sequence). V was pared by 6 bases and J by 0 bases, with 16 bases between. The chain's CDR3 is CSASPRSSSTDTQYF. CDR3 DNA: TGCAGTGCGAGTCCCCGAAGCTCTAGCACAGATACGCAGTATTTT.

The chain employs TRBV7-3 and TRBJ2-2, with TRBD2 matching over 16 bases. Germline CDR1 is SGHTA and CDR2 is FQGTGA. The CDR3 has 17 amino acids. The J segment lost 5 bases and the V segment lost 2 bases, leaving 2 bases of the junction unmatched. As DNA, the CDR3 is TGTGCCAGCAGCTTAGGGACTAGCGGGAGGGCGACCGGGGAGCTGTTTTTT. Protein sequence: CASSLGTSGRATGELFF.

This clone showed up just once. The CDR3, as DNA: TGTGCCAGCAGCGAGGGGTCCACCGGGGAGCTGTTTTTT. Translating gives CASSEGSTGELFF. The V call is TRBV9, the J call TRBJ2-2; possibly TRBD1 for D (5 bases). The CDR3 contains 13 residues. The germline V gene encodes CDR1 SGDLS and CDR2 YYNGEE. The V end lost 3 bases, the J end lost 4 bases, and 7 bases lay between the germline ends.

In its sample, this clone was seen a few times. This rearrangement joins TRBV27 to TRBJ1-5; possibly TRBD1 for D (6 bases). Germline CDR1 and CDR2: MNHEY and SMNVEV (reference sequence). This CDR3 comprises 19 residues. The V end was cut by 4 bases, the J end by 6 bases, with 28 bases between. The CDR3 coding sequence is TGTGCCAGCAGTTCCTCAGGGGCAGGGCTTATCGCGGGTAGTCAGCCCCAGCATTTT. Translated, it gives CASSSSGAGLIAGSQPQHF.

J is TRBJ1-6 and V is TRBV4-1; tentatively, D is TRBD1 (5 bases). Trimming left V 2 bases short and J 3 bases short, with 14 bases between. The CDR3 loop spans 17 amino acids. Germline lookup yields CDR1 MGHRA and CDR2 YSYEKL. The CDR3: CASSQRPPGDYNSPLHF. The CDR3 DNA follows: TGCGCCAGCAGCCAACGACCGCCGGGGGACTATAATTCACCCCTCCACTTT.

V is TRBV7-6 and J is TRBJ1-1; D perhaps matches TRBD1 (5 bases). The CDR3 runs 16 residues. CDR1 and CDR2 from the germline V gene are SGHVS and FNYEAQ. The V end was cut by 5 bases, the J end by 4 bases, with 20 bases between. The CDR3 coding sequence is TGTGCCAGCAGCCCTAGGAAAGGGGTAGGAGCCACTGAAGCTTTCTTT. It is translated as CASSPRKGVGATEAFF.

The chain employs TRBV7-3 and TRBJ1-1; D call uncertain. This CDR3 has 13 residues. V dropped 3 bases and J dropped 5 bases, with 10 bases sitting between them. The germline CDR1 and CDR2 sequences are SGHTA and FQGTGA. The CDR3 spells CASSLGGGTEAFF. As DNA, the CDR3 is TGTGCCAGCAGCTTGGGCGGAGGGACTGAAGCTTTCTTT.

The chain recombines TRBV19 with TRBJ2-1; possible D gene TRBD2, 6 bases. The CDR3 runs to 16 residues. Trimming stripped 7 bases from V and 5 bases from J, with 21 bases between. CDR1 and CDR2 from the germline V gene are LNHDA and SQIVND (reference sequence). For the CDR3, the DNA is TGTGCCAGTACGACGCAGCCCTTAGCGGCCAACAATGAGCAGTTCTTC. Amino acid sequence: CASTTQPLAANNEQFF.

CDR3 residues: CASSPRLAGDEQFF. Written as DNA, the CDR3 is TGTGCCAGCAGCCCTCGACTAGCGGGAGATGAGCAGTTCTTC. The V gene is TRBV7-9, the J gene TRBJ2-1; 12 bases map to TRBD2. The CDR3 consists of 14 residues. J lost 8 bases, V lost 5 bases, and 4 bases had no gene match. Germline loops: CDR1 SEHNR, CDR2 FQNEAQ (reference sequence).

CDR3 in amino acids: CASSLDPSGDREQYF. The CDR3 coding sequence is TGTGCCAGCAGCTTGGACCCTAGCGGGGATCGCGAGCAGTACTTC. J is TRBJ2-7 and V is TRBV5-4, with 9 bases fitting TRBD2. Per the germline V gene, CDR1 is SGHNT and CDR2 is YYREEE (reference sequence). This CDR3 comprises 15 residues. V trimming: 0 bases; J trimming: 6 bases; junction bases outside the gene matches: 7.

The V and J genes are TRBV2 and TRBJ2-7, with 7 bases fitting TRBD1. The V gene end was trimmed by 7 bases and the J gene end by 2 bases; junction bases not matched to a gene: 20. The CDR3 covers 18 residues. Germline V gene data show CDR1 as SNHLY and CDR2 as FYNNEI. The CDR3 nucleotides are TGTGCCAGCAACCGGGATAAAGTTACAGGGGCCGATACCTACGAGCAGTACTTC. Residues: CASNRDKVTGADTYEQYF.

The rearrangement joins TRBV6-5 to TRBJ2-3; D ambiguous. Germline assignment: CDR1 MNHEY and CDR2 SVGAGI. With 2 bases removed from V and 0 bases from J, the gap between germline ends came to 12 bases. The CDR3 spans 16 residues. This CDR3 reads CASSYPPDGSTDTQYF. The CDR3 DNA is TGTGCCAGCAGTTACCCCCCAGACGGGAGCACAGATACGCAGTATTTT.

The V call is TRBV19, the J call TRBJ2-3; 11 bases line up with TRBD1. Germline values: CDR1 LNHDA, CDR2 SQIVND (reference sequence). V trimming: 6 bases; J trimming: 6 bases; junction bases outside the gene matches: 2. The CDR3 is 13 amino acids. This chain's CDR3 is CASSWTGGDTQYF. The CDR3, as DNA: TGTGCCAGTAGCTGGACAGGGGGCGATACGCAGTATTTT.